The rows below give T cell receptor beta chains drawn from one sample of a study of blood T cell repertoires in COVID-19. Here immunoSEQ multiplex PCR was the method, and the copy in TCRdb shows in-frame clones only, minus some. Of 53,000 or so clones listed, 86% are singletons. The sequenced material came from peripheral blood. Receptor source: a man older than 75 with acute or convalescent COVID-19. CDR3s include the opening cysteine and the closing phenylalanine or tryptophan. The D gene is left open where the match is weak. Some rows mark clone size as missing; the rest say once, few, many or name a class of expanded clone.

>-|-|TRBJ1-6|TRBV5-5
TGTGCCAGCAGCTTGTTTACCTCCGCCAGGGATTGGCCCCTCCACTTT
CASSLFTSARDWPLHF
>-|TRBD1|TRBJ1-2|TRBV30
TGTGCCTGGAGTGCTGAACCGACAGGGACGAAAGCTAACTATGGCTACACCTTC
CAWSAEPTGTKANYGYTF
>-|-|TRBJ2-7|TRBV5-1
TGCGCCAGCAGCATCTCGGGAGTTACCTACGAGCAGTACTTC
CASSISGVTYEQYF
>-|TRBD1|TRBJ1-5|TRBV7-2
TGTGCCAGCAGCTCAGCAAGGGACAGGGGCAATCAGCCCCAGCATTTT
CASSSARDRGNQPQHF
>-|-|TRBJ1-4|TRBV28
TGTGCCAGCAGTGCCATCAGCAGGGAGGGTGAAAAACTGTTTTTT
CASSAISREGEKLFF
>few|TRBD1|TRBJ1-1|TRBV29-1
TGCAGCGCCGGGACAGGGAACACTGAAGCTTTCTTT
CSAGTGNTEAFF
>-|-|TRBJ2-5|TRBV2
TGTGCCAGCAGCGCACAGGGGGGGTACCAAGAGACCCAGTACTTC
CASSAQGGYQETQYF
>-|-|TRBJ2-2|TRBV4-3
TGCGCCAGCAGCCAAGATCCCCGTAACACCGGGGAGCTGTTTTTT
CASSQDPRNTGELFF
>-|-|TRBJ1-2|TRBV2
TGTGCCAGCAGTGAAATTTTAACAGGAATCTATGGCTACACCTTC
CASSEILTGIYGYTF
>-|TRBD1|TRBJ2-7|TRBV4-3
TGCGCCAGCAGCCCCGGACAGGGTGTCGCCTACGAGCAGTACTTC
CASSPGQGVAYEQYF
>-|-|TRBJ2-2|TRBV7-2
TGTGCCAGCAGCTTGACAGCTACCGGCACCGGGGAGCTGTTTTTT
CASSLTATGTGELFF
>-|-|TRBJ1-6|TRBV7-2
TGTGCCAGCAGCTTAGGCCGGACTATAGATTCACCCCTCCACTTT
CASSLGRTIDSPLHF
>-|TRBD2|TRBJ2-2|TRBV3-1/TRBV3-2
TGTGCCAGCAGCCAAGAAAGGGGCGGGGGGGCTTGGGTGGACACCGGGGAGCTGTTTTTT
CASSQERGGGAWVDTGELFF
>-|-|TRBJ1-1|TRBV2
TGTGCCAGCAGTCTCGGACTAAACACTGAAGCTTTCTTT
CASSLGLNTEAFF
>once|TRBD1|TRBJ2-3|TRBV5-8
TGTGCCAGCAGCCCCGGGACAGGGGTTAGGACAGATACGCAGTATTTT
CASSPGTGVRTDTQYF
>-|-|TRBJ1-6|TRBV2
TGTGCCAGCAGTGGATCCCCCCCCGGGACTTCCCTCCACTTT
CASSGSPPGTSLHF
>-|-|TRBJ1-2|TRBV30
TGTGCCCTGACAGAATTCTATGGCTACACCTTC
CALTEFYGYTF
>-|TRBD2|TRBJ2-7|TRBV5-7
TGTGCCAGCAGCTTGCGGATCGCGGCTAGCGGGGGGGCCTACGAGCAGTACTTC
CASSLRIAASGGAYEQYF
>-|TRBD2|TRBJ2-1|TRBV6-2/TRBV6-3
TGTGCCAGCAACCCGGGACTAGCGGGGGCGGGGGAGCAGTTCTTC
CASNPGLAGAGEQFF
>-|-|TRBJ1-5|TRBV5-5
TGTGCCAGCAGCTTGTCCGGTCGCAATCAGCCCCAGCATTTT
CASSLSGRNQPQHF
>-|-|TRBJ1-4|TRBV3-1/TRBV3-2
TGTGCCAGCAGCCAAGTTCCCAGGGCGAATGAAAAACTGTTTTTT
CASSQVPRANEKLFF
>-|-|TRBJ2-4|TRBV11-2
TGTGCCAGCAGCTTAGAAGCAGGGGTCGTCAAAAACATTCAGTACTTC
CASSLEAGVVKNIQYF
>-|TRBD2|TRBJ2-3|TRBV3-1/TRBV3-2
TGTGCCAGCAGCCAAGGCCCTAGCGGGGGTCCTTATACGCAGTATTTT
CASSQGPSGGPYTQYF
>-|TRBD1|TRBJ2-7|TRBV29-1
TGCAGCGCTAGGGACAGCCACTACGAGCAGTACTTC
CSARDSHYEQYF
>-|-|TRBJ2-2|TRBV9
TGTGCCAGCAGCGTAGAGGGGCCCGGGACTTTGAACACCGGGGAGCTGTTTTTT
CASSVEGPGTLNTGELFF
>-|-|TRBJ1-2|TRBV29-1
TGCAGCGTTACAAATCGTGCCTCTAGCTATGGCTACACCTTC
CSVTNRASSYGYTF
>once|-|TRBJ2-1|TRBV6-2/TRBV6-3
TGTGCCAGCAGTTACTCGAAGTTAAAGGGAGGCTACAATGAGCAGTTCTTC
CASSYSKLKGGYNEQFF
>-|-|TRBJ1-2|TRBV30
TGTGCCTGGGGCCCGGGGGGCTACACCTTC
CAWGPGGYTF
>-|-|TRBJ1-2|TRBV7-9
TGTGCCAGCAGTCAACAGGGTAACTATGGCTACACCTTC
CASSQQGNYGYTF
>-|-|TRBJ2-7|TRBV27
TGTGCCAGCAGTCCTAGGTCGGGGGAGCAGTACTTC
CASSPRSGEQYF
>-|TRBD1|TRBJ1-4|TRBV4-3
TGCGCCAGCAGCCAACGGGACAGGGTAGGAAAACTGTTTTTT
CASSQRDRVGKLFF
>-|TRBD2|TRBJ2-7|TRBV7-2
TGTGCCAGCACCCTAGCGGGGCTTTCCTACGAGCAGTACTTC
CASTLAGLSYEQYF
>-|TRBD1|TRBJ1-4|TRBV18
TGTGCCAGCTCACCACAGACAGGGCCTACTGAAAAACTGTTTTTT
CASSPQTGPTEKLFF
>-|-|TRBJ2-1|TRBV5-4
TGTGCCAGCAGCGGAGGGACGTACAATGAGCAGTTCTTC
CASSGGTYNEQFF
>-|TRBD1|TRBJ1-5|TRBV6-5
TGTGCCAGCAGGGTAACAGGGGCGATGGAGCCCCAGCATTTT
CASRVTGAMEPQHF
>-|TRBD1|TRBJ2-5|TRBV5-1
TGCGCCAGTTCCACAGGGGGAGTTGAGACCCAGTACTTC
CASSTGGVETQYF
>-|TRBD1|TRBJ2-5|TRBV11-2
TGTGCCAGCAGCTGGGACAGAGAGACCCAGTACTTC
CASSWDRETQYF
>-|TRBD1|TRBJ2-2|TRBV5-1
TGCGCCAGCAGCTTGGATGGACAGGGACGAGGCACCGGGGAGCTGTTTTTT
CASSLDGQGRGTGELFF
>once|-|TRBJ1-1|TRBV16
TGTGCCAGCAGCCCTGGGGGGGAAGCTTTCTTT
CASSPGGEAFF
>-|TRBD1|TRBJ2-1|TRBV18
TGTGCCAGCTCCCCCCGACAGGGTCTCTACAATGAGCAGTTCTTC
CASSPRQGLYNEQFF
>-|-|TRBJ1-1|TRBV30
TGTGCCTGGAGTGTATCCCTGCGGGGGGCTGAAGCTTTCTTT
CAWSVSLRGAEAFF
>-|-|TRBJ1-1|TRBV7-2
TGTGCCAGCAGCTTCCCACAGAACACTGAAGCTTTCTTT
CASSFPQNTEAFF
>-|-|TRBJ2-1|TRBV12-3/TRBV12-4
TGTGCCAGCACCAGGGCAGGATACAATGAGCAGTTCTTC
CASTRAGYNEQFF
>-|TRBD1|TRBJ1-1|TRBV9
TGTGCCAGCACCGCGTACAGGGGGTTTCAGAACACTGAAGCTTTCTTT
CASTAYRGFQNTEAFF
>-|-|TRBJ1-1|TRBV6-5
TGTGCCAGCAGTCCCGGGACTCACCGAGGCACTGAAGCTTTCTTT
CASSPGTHRGTEAFF
>-|-|TRBJ1-4|TRBV6-5
TGTGCCAGCAGTTTCCCCGGGACTGTTGTTTTT
CASSFPGTVVF
>-|TRBD1|TRBJ1-6|TRBV3-1/TRBV3-2
TGTGCCAGCAGCCAACCCGGGACAGCTTTAATGGATTTCCACTTT
CASSQPGTALMDFHF
>-|TRBD1|TRBJ1-1|TRBV5-6
TGTGCCAGCAGCAGGGACAGGGCCTTACCGAACACTGAAGCTTTCTTT
CASSRDRALPNTEAFF
>few|-|TRBJ2-1|TRBV10-1
TGCGCCAGCAGTGAGGGCAGGGGGGTATCCTACAATGAGCAGTTCTTC
CASSEGRGVSYNEQFF
>-|-|TRBJ2-1|TRBV5-1
TGCGCCAGCAGCTCCGGGGAAGCCTACAATGAGCAGTTCTTC
CASSSGEAYNEQFF
>few|TRBD1|TRBJ2-2|TRBV3-1/TRBV3-2
TGTGCCAGCAGCCAACATACGAGGGACAGGACGAACACCGGGGAGCTGTTTTTT
CASSQHTRDRTNTGELFF
>-|-|TRBJ2-4|TRBV27
TGTGCCAGCAGCCCTCTAGCCAAAAACATTCAGTACTTC
CASSPLAKNIQYF
>-|-|TRBJ1-1|TRBV10-1
TGCGCCAGCAGTGAAAATCAGGGAAGTGGGTACACTGAAGCTTTCTTT
CASSENQGSGYTEAFF
>once|TRBD2|TRBJ2-1|TRBV20-1
TGCAGTGCTAGTACCATCACTAGCGGTGAGAACTACAATGAGCAGTTCTTC
CSASTITSGENYNEQFF
>-|TRBD1|TRBJ1-5|TRBV6-2/TRBV6-3
TGTGCCAGCAGTTACCTTCGACAGGGGGTAGGCAATCAGCCCCAGCATTTT
CASSYLRQGVGNQPQHF
>-|-|TRBJ1-5|TRBV2
TGTGCCAGCAGTTTAGACAATTATCAGCCCCAGCATTTT
CASSLDNYQPQHF
>-|TRBD1|TRBJ1-5|TRBV9
TGTGCCAGCAGCCAAGGACAGGGCAATCAGCCCCAGCATTTT
CASSQGQGNQPQHF
>once|-|TRBJ1-2|TRBV28
TGTGCCAGCAGTCGGACACCTAGGCGGGGCTACACCTTC
CASSRTPRRGYTF